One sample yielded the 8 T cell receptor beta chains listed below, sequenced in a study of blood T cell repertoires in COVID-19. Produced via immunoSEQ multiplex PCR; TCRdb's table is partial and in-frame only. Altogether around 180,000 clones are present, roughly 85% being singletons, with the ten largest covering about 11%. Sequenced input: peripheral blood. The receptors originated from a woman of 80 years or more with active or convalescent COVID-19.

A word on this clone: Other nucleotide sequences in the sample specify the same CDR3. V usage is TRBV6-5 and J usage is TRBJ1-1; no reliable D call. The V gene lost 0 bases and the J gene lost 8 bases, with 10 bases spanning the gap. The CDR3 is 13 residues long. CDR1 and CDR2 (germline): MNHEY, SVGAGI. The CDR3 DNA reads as TGTGCCAGCAGTTACTCGAGGGCAACCGAAGCTTTCTTT. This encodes CASSYSRATEAFF.

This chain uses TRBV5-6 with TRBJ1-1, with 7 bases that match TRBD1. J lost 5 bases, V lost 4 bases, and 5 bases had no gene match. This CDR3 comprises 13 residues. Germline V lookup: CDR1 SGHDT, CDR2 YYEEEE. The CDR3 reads CASSRQGWTEAFF. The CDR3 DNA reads TGTGCCAGCAGCCGACAGGGATGGACTGAAGCTTTCTTT.

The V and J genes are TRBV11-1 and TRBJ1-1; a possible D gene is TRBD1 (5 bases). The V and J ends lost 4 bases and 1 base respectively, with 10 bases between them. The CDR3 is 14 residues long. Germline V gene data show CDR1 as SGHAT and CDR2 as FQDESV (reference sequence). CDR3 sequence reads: CASSSDGGNTEAFF. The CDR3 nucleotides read TGTGCCAGCAGCTCGGACGGGGGGAACACTGAAGCTTTCTTT.

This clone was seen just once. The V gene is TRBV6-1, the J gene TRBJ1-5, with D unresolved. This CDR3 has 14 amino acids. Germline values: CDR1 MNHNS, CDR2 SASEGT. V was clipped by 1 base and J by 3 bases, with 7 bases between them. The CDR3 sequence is CASSEGPNNQPQHF. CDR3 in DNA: TGTGCCAGCAGTGAAGGGCCAAACAATCAGCCCCAGCATTTT.

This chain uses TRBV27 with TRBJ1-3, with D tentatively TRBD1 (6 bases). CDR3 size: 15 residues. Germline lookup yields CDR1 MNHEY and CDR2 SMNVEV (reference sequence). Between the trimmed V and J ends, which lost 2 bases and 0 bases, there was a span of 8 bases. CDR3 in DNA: TGTGCCAGCAGTTTAAGACAGGACTCTGGAAACACCATATATTTT. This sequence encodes CASSLRQDSGNTIYF.

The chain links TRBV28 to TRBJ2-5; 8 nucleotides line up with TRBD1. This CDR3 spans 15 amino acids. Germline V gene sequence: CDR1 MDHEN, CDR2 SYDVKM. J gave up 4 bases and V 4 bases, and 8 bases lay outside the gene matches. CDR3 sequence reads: CASSWSRGRRETQYF. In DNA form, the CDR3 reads TGTGCCAGCAGTTGGTCCAGGGGGCGGCGAGAGACCCAGTACTTC.

CDR3 sequence: CASSPLGQRIVSTDTQYF. The CDR3 DNA sequence: TGTGCCAGCAGCCCCCTCGGACAGAGAATAGTTAGCACAGATACGCAGTATTTT. The chain employs TRBV7-3 and TRBJ2-3, with a possible D match to TRBD1 (6 bases). V was pared by 5 bases and J by 0 bases, with 21 bases between. The germline gives CDR1 SGHTA, CDR2 FQGTGA. The CDR3 has 18 residues.

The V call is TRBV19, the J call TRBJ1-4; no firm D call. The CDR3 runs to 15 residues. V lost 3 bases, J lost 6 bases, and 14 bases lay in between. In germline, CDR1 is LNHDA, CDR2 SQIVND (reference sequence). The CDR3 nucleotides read TGTGCCAGTAGTATCCAAGGAGGTGGCTATGAAAAACTGTTTTTT. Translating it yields CASSIQGGGYEKLFF.